The 26 T cell receptor beta chains below all came from one sample that was sequenced in a study of control samples from healthy donors and cancer patients (dated by TCRdb to the early 2020s). Library creation used the immunoSEQ multiplex PCR assay. The table was pulled from immuneACCESS by TCRdb, which kept in-frame rearrangements only. Such tables lose some clones; where checked, under half of the loss comes from unresolved V genes, and the rest has no known cause. This sample has 350,000 to 450,000 clones in its table, and 90% of those were observed once. Over 5.5% of the sample comes from the top ten. Sequenced sample: PBMCs. These receptor sequences come from a man between 35 and 55 years old with head and neck cancer.

The chain employs TRBV27 and TRBJ1-2, with TRBD1 as a possible D gene (5 bases). Trimming took off 2 bases at V and 3 bases at J, with 10 bases between the two ends. The CDR3 has 14 residues. The germline CDR1 and CDR2 sequences are MNHEY and SMNVEV (reference sequence). CDR3 sequence (DNA): TGTGCCAGCAGTTTAACGAGGGGTTACTATGGCTACACCTTC. Its translation: CASSLTRGYYGYTF.

There are a few counts of this clone. The chain uses TRBV28 and TRBJ2-7, with a possible D match to TRBD1 (5 bases). Germline CDR1 reads MDHEN; CDR2 reads SYDVKM. The CDR3 is made up of 12 amino acids. The V gene lost 5 bases and the J gene lost 5 bases, with 10 bases spanning the gap. This CDR3 reads CASSEGVHEQYF. Written as DNA, the CDR3 is TGTGCCAGCAGTGAAGGGGTTCACGAGCAGTACTTC.

This clone was seen just once. This chain uses TRBV30 with TRBJ2-5, with a possible D match to TRBD2 (6 bases). V lost 4 bases, J lost 5 bases, and 26 bases lay in between. The CDR3 contains 17 residues. Germline lookup yields CDR1 GTSNPN and CDR2 SVGIG (reference sequence). The CDR3 region has the DNA TGTGCCTGGAAGCCGCTTGGGTGGGAGGTACGTCCGGAGACCCAGTACTTC. It is translated as CAWKPLGWEVRPETQYF.

This sequence joins TRBV29-1 and TRBJ1-1; D is possibly TRBD1 (5 bases). The CDR3 loop spans 11 amino acids. The germline V and J ends were trimmed by 3 bases and 7 bases, with 9 bases remaining between them. CDR1 and CDR2 (germline): SQVTM, ANQGSEA. The CDR3 nucleotides are TGCAGCGTTGAGTCAGGGTATGAAGCTTTCTTT. It encodes CSVESGYEAFF.

The chain is built from TRBV9 and TRBJ2-2; perhaps TRBD1 as D (6 bases). Trimming stripped 3 bases from V and 1 base from J, with 10 bases between. Looked up from germline, CDR1 is SGDLS and CDR2 is YYNGEE. The CDR3 has 15 residues. Written as DNA, the CDR3 is TGTGCCAGCAGCGCCCCGGACAGGAACACCGGGGAGCTGTTTTTT. Translating it yields CASSAPDRNTGELFF.

The gene calls are TRBV19 and TRBJ2-2; TRBD2 matches at 13 bases. There are 18 residues in the CDR3. Per the germline V gene, CDR1 is LNHDA and CDR2 is SQIVND (reference sequence). The V and J ends lost 1 base and 0 bases, in that order; junction bases with no gene match: 2. The CDR3 here is CASSIGLAGGSNTGELFF. The CDR3 nucleotides are TGTGCCAGTAGTATAGGACTAGCGGGGGGTTCGAACACCGGGGAGCTGTTTTTT.

The genes are TRBV5-4 and TRBJ2-2, with no clear D. This CDR3 is 15 amino acids long. Per the germline V gene, CDR1 is SGHNT and CDR2 is YYREEE (reference sequence). V lost 3 bases and J 2 bases, leaving 11 bases between the germline ends. Here the CDR3 DNA reads TGTGCCAGCAGCTCCCCGTTCTCTAACACCGGGGAGCTGTTTTTT. This codes for CASSSPFSNTGELFF.

The chain joins TRBV4-1 to TRBJ1-4; D is unclear. Trimming removed 4 bases from V and 2 bases from J, with 14 bases in between. The germline V gene has CDR1 MGHRA and CDR2 YSYEKL. The length of the CDR3 is 16 residues. CDR3 bases: TGCGCCAGCAGCCCGAGGCCGGATGCTACTAATGAAAAACTGTTTTTT. Its translation is CASSPRPDATNEKLFF.

The chain couples TRBV5-6 to TRBJ1-6; D remains unclear. Germline V lookup: CDR1 SGHDT, CDR2 YYEEEE. The CDR3 runs to 11 residues. The V and J ends lost 1 base and 14 bases respectively, with 7 bases between them. This chain's CDR3 is CASSLSDTLHF. CDR3 coding DNA: TGTGCCAGCAGCTTGTCGGATACCCTCCACTTT.

V gene TRBV7-2 combines with J gene TRBJ2-3; the match to TRBD2 covers 11 bases. The CDR3 sequence is 17 residues long. V dropped 1 base and J dropped 3; count of bases not matched to a gene: 6. Germline V CDR1 and CDR2: SGHTA, FQGNSA. As DNA, the CDR3 is TGTGCCAGCAGCTTAGGGCTAGCGGGGGGTGCGACAGATACGCAGTATTTT. It specifies CASSLGLAGGATDTQYF.

This clone was detected only once. The chain uses TRBV5-4 and TRBJ2-5; a possible D gene is TRBD2 (5 bases). The germline gives CDR1 SGHNT, CDR2 YYREEE (reference sequence). Trimming took off 4 bases at V and 0 bases at J, with 13 bases between the two ends. There are 15 residues in the CDR3. The CDR3 spells CASSGNREYQETQYF. For the CDR3, the DNA is TGTGCCAGCAGCGGTAACCGGGAATACCAAGAGACCCAGTACTTC.

The gene calls are TRBV5-4 and TRBJ2-3; TRBD2 matches 10 bases. The CDR3 runs to 16 residues. Germline V gene sequence: CDR1 SGHNT, CDR2 YYREEE (reference sequence). V was pared by 4 bases and J by 5 bases, with 10 bases of the junction left unmatched. For the CDR3, the DNA is TGTGCCAGCAGCCAGGAGAGCGGGAGGGCGGGAGATACGCAGTATTTT. Protein product: CASSQESGRAGDTQYF.

The chain is built from TRBV7-9 and TRBJ1-5, with D tentatively TRBD1 (5 bases). The CDR3 is 18 residues long. Germline V gene lookup returns CDR1 SEHNR and CDR2 FQNEAQ (reference sequence). The V and J ends lost 1 base and 5 bases respectively, with 21 bases between them. The CDR3 protein is CASSLGGTALQVDQPQHF. Written as DNA, the CDR3 is TGTGCCAGCAGCTTAGGAGGGACCGCACTGCAGGTCGATCAGCCCCAGCATTTT. The full variable domain, with the rest looked up from reference TRBV7-9 and TRBJ1-5, is DTGVSQNPRHKITKRGQNVTFRCDPISEHNRLYWYRQTLGQGPEFLTYFQNEAQLEKSRLLSDRFSAERPKGSFSTLEIQRTEQGDSAMYLCASSLGGTALQVDQPQHFGDGTRLSIL.

This clone was found once. This rearrangement joins TRBV5-3 to TRBJ1-1, with D possibly matching TRBD1 (6 bases). TRBV5-3 is assigned to the ORF class and has an uncertain function. The germline V and J ends were trimmed by 5 bases and 1 base, with 15 bases remaining between them. The CDR3 is 15 amino acids. This CDR3 is CARRHGGHENTEAFF. For the CDR3, the DNA is TGTGCCAGAAGACATGGGGGACATGAGAACACTGAAGCTTTCTTT.

This clone appeared once. The chain couples TRBV6-2 or TRBV6-3 to TRBJ2-1, with D possibly TRBD1 on 5 matching bases. The CDR3 spans 14 residues. The germline V gene has CDR1 MNHEY and CDR2 SVGEGT. The V gene lost 0 bases and the J gene lost 10 bases, with 13 bases spanning the gap. The CDR3 protein is CASSYSGPVYEQFF. DNA for the CDR3: TGTGCCAGCAGTTACTCGGGGCCCGTCTACGAGCAGTTCTTC.

The V call is TRBV27, the J call TRBJ2-7, with D possibly TRBD2 on 6 matching bases. Trimming took 2 bases from V and 0 from J, leaving 17 bases between them. The length of the CDR3 is 17 residues. CDR1 and CDR2 from the germline V gene are MNHEY and SMNVEV (reference sequence). CDR3 residues: CASSLGTRREGSYEQYF. The CDR3 nucleotides are TGTGCCAGCAGTTTAGGAACGAGGAGGGAAGGCTCCTACGAGCAGTACTTC.

The rearrangement links TRBV18 to TRBJ2-1; no clear D gene. The CDR3 covers 11 residues. Germline CDR1 and CDR2: KGHSH and LQKENI. Trimming took off 4 bases at V and 6 bases at J, with 4 bases between the two ends. The CDR3 is CASSQGNEQFF. CDR3 DNA sequence: TGTGCCAGCTCACAGGGCAATGAGCAGTTCTTC.

The chain couples TRBV29-1 to TRBJ2-2; the D gene could be TRBD1 or TRBD2 (5 bases each). Germline values: CDR1 SQVTM, CDR2 ANQGSEA. This CDR3 region has 18 residues. With 5 bases removed from V and 0 bases from J, the gap between germline ends came to 22 bases. The CDR3 loop is CSVPPRVGEDSNTGELFF. CDR3 sequence (DNA): TGCAGCGTTCCCCCGAGGGTAGGGGAAGATTCGAACACCGGGGAGCTGTTTTTT.

The chain has TRBV5-1 and TRBJ2-1; 15 bases line up with TRBD2. The V gene's germline CDR1 is SGHRS and CDR2 YFSETQ. The CDR3 runs 17 residues. V gave up 2 bases and J gave up 5 bases; unmatched junction bases: 5. The CDR3 region is CASSFRTSGGADNEQFF. Written as DNA, the CDR3 is TGCGCCAGCAGCTTCCGGACTAGCGGGGGGGCCGACAATGAGCAGTTCTTC.

The CDR3 DNA sequence: TGTGCCACCAGCAGAGAACAGGGGGCTGAAGCTTTCTTT. This sequence encodes CATSREQGAEAFF. V and J are TRBV15 and TRBJ1-1; 8 bases agree with TRBD1. This CDR3 comprises 13 residues. Germline assignment: CDR1 LNHNV and CDR2 YYDKDF (reference sequence). The junction had 0 bases not matched to a gene; V was cut back by 0 bases and J by 6 bases.

The chain carries TRBV7-8 and TRBJ2-3; D perhaps matches TRBD2 (5 bases). From germline, CDR1 is SGHVS and CDR2 FQNEAQ. V shed 4 bases and J shed 0 bases, with 20 bases lying between them. The CDR3 spans 18 residues. The chain's CDR3 is CASSSPGNMGTSTDTQYF. The CDR3 DNA reads TGTGCCAGCAGCTCCCCCGGGAATATGGGTACTAGCACAGATACGCAGTATTTT.

In the case of this clone: One end of the junction fails to match germline, which may point to a read error. The chain joins TRBV6-5 to TRBJ2-7; possible D gene TRBD2, 5 bases. Germline V lookup: CDR1 MNHEY, CDR2 SVGAGI. CDR3 length equals 15 residues. The CDR3 reads CAGSRERSPLYEQYF. The CDR3 nucleotides read TGTGCCGGCAGTAGGGAGAGGAGTCCACTCTACGAGCAGTACTTC.

V usage is TRBV29-1 and J usage is TRBJ2-7; TRBD1 is a possible D gene (6 bases). The CDR3 length is 12 residues. The germline V gene encodes CDR1 SQVTM and CDR2 ANQGSEA. Trimming removed 2 bases from V and 5 bases from J, with 10 bases in between. CDR3 sequence reads: CSVELGGNEQYF. The CDR3 DNA reads TGCAGCGTTGAACTAGGGGGTAACGAGCAGTACTTC.

V usage is TRBV6-2 or TRBV6-3 and J usage is TRBJ2-7, with D possibly TRBD1 on 6 matching bases. Trimming took off 2 bases at V and 3 bases at J, with 17 bases between the two ends. Germline values: CDR1 MNHEY, CDR2 SVGEGT. CDR3 length equals 16 residues. CDR3 DNA sequence: TGTGCCAGCAGTTACCCGACAGGTCGCGAATACTACGAGCAGTACTTC. This codes for CASSYPTGREYYEQYF.

J is TRBJ2-3 and V is TRBV28; TRBD1 matches at 8 bases. V lost 7 bases to trimming and J lost 4 bases; unmatched junction nucleotides: 10. Germline loops: CDR1 MDHEN, CDR2 SYDVKM. The length of the CDR3 is 15 residues. CDR3 region: CASTDRGLGSDTQYF. DNA for the CDR3: TGTGCCAGCACTGACAGGGGTTTGGGTTCAGATACGCAGTATTTT. Together with reference TRBV28 and TRBJ2-3, the CDR3 gives the full variable domain: DVKVTQSSRYLVKRTGEKVFLECVQDMDHENMFWYRQDPGLGLRLIYFSYDVKMKEKGDIPEGYSVSREKKERFSLILESASTNQTSMYLCASTDRGLGSDTQYFGPGTRLTVL.

This clone was detected once. This sequence joins TRBV9 and TRBJ1-1; D not resolved. Germline V gene sequence: CDR1 SGDLS, CDR2 YYNGEE. The V end lost 0 bases, the J end lost 6 bases, and 12 bases lay between the germline ends. CDR3 length: 14 residues. The CDR3 sequence is CASSVGERASEAFF. CDR3 nucleotides: TGTGCCAGCAGCGTAGGAGAAAGGGCCTCTGAAGCTTTCTTT.